This passage covers 7 T cell receptor beta chains from one sample sequenced in a study of siplizumab effects on memory and regulatory T cells. Profiling relied on immunoSEQ multiplex PCR, and the TCRdb table lists in-frame clones only, not all of them. The data contain 62,000 or so clones, 83% of them singletons. Source material: memory CD4+ T cells sorted from blood. The receptors come from a human donor in good health.

This clone was seen only a few times. The V and J genes are TRBV21-1 and TRBJ2-7. TRBV21-1 is given as a pseudogene. The CDR3 totals 13 residues. The CDR3: CARPGRGRHEQYF. Written as DNA, the CDR3 is TGTGCCAGGCCGGGGAGGGGGCGGCACGAGCAGTACTTC.

This chain connects TRBV5-1 to TRBJ1-4; TRBD1 matches at 9 bases. V shed 0 bases, J shed 0 bases, and the junction held 3 bases outside the gene matches. This CDR3 has 17 residues. Germline V CDR1 and CDR2: SGHRS, YFSETQ. The CDR3 sequence: CASSLGGTGSTNEKLFF. The CDR3 DNA reads as TGCGCCAGCAGCTTGGGAGGGACAGGGTCAACTAATGAAAAACTGTTTTTT.

The chain employs TRBV7-9 and TRBJ2-1; 11 nucleotides line up with TRBD2. The germline CDR1 and CDR2 sequences are SEHNR and FQNEAQ (reference sequence). After removal of 4 bases from V and 7 bases from J, the junction contained 6 bases not matched to a gene. The CDR3 length is 15 residues. The CDR3 region is CASSSRASGRNEQFF. For the CDR3, the DNA is TGTGCCAGCAGCTCCCGGGCTAGCGGGAGGAATGAGCAGTTCTTC. Full variable domain (outside the CDR3, taken from reference TRBV7-9 and TRBJ2-1): DTGVSQNPRHKITKRGQNVTFRCDPISEHNRLYWYRQTLGQGPEFLTYFQNEAQLEKSRLLSDRFSAERPKGSFSTLEIQRTEQGDSAMYLCASSSRASGRNEQFFGPGTRLTVL.

The chain recombines TRBV10-3 with TRBJ1-5; D gene uncertain. V was shortened by 6 bases and J by 4 bases, with 7 bases between the two germline ends. From germline, CDR1 is ENHRY and CDR2 SYGVKD. CDR3 length equals 12 residues. The CDR3 region is CAISGKNQPQHF. The CDR3 DNA reads TGTGCCATCAGCGGGAAAAATCAGCCCCAGCATTTT.

The chain combines TRBV6-5 with TRBJ1-4, with D perhaps matching TRBD1 (6 bases). The CDR3 consists of 14 residues. Trimming pared 8 bases from V and 4 bases from J, leaving 14 bases between. Germline CDR1 is MNHEY and CDR2 is SVGAGI. The CDR3 sequence: CASGQQGNNEKLFF. CDR3 coding DNA: TGTGCCAGCGGACAACAGGGAAATAATGAAAAACTGTTTTTT.

The DNA for the CDR3 is TGTGCCAGCAGCTACTCCAATGAGCAGTTCTTC. Protein: CASSYSNEQFF. The chain carries TRBV9 and TRBJ2-1; D is undetermined. This CDR3 comprises 11 residues. Looked up from germline, CDR1 is SGDLS and CDR2 is YYNGEE. The V and J ends lost 4 bases and 6 bases respectively, with 5 bases between them.

The chain carries TRBV30 and TRBJ2-1; 9 nucleotides agree with TRBD2. Losses at the gene ends were 4 bases for V and 7 bases for J; bases not matched to a gene: 8. CDR1 is GTSNPN and CDR2 is SVGIG in the germline V gene (reference sequence). The CDR3 spans 14 residues. The CDR3 coding sequence is TGTGCCTGGAAGGCCAGCGGGAGGATTAATGAGCAGTTCTTC. Amino acid sequence: CAWKASGRINEQFF. Complete variable domain (other parts from reference TRBV30 and TRBJ2-1): SQTIHQWPATLVQPVGSPLSLECTVEGTSNPNLYWYRQAAGRGLQLLFYSVGIGQISSEVPQNLSASRPQDRQFILSSKKLLLSDSGFYLCAWKASGRINEQFFGPGTRLTVL.